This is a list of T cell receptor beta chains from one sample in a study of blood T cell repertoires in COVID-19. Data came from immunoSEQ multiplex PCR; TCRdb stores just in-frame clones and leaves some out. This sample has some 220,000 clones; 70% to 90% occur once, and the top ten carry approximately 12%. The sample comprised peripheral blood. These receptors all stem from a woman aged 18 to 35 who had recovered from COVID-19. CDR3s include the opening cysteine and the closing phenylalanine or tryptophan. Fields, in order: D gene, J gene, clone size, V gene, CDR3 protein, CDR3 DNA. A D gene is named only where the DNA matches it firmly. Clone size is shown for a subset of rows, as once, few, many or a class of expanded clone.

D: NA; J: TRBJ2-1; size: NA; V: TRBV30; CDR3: CAWRNSHNEQFF; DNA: TGTGCCTGGAGAAACAGTCACAATGAGCAGTTCTTC
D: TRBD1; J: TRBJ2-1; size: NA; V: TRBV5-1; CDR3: CASSPQGTGGNEQFF; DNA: TGCGCCAGCAGCCCCCAGGGGACAGGGGGCAATGAGCAGTTCTTC
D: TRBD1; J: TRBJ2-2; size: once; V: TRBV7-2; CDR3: CASSLETGSGELFF; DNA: TGTGCCAGCAGCTTAGAGACAGGGTCCGGGGAGCTGTTTTTT
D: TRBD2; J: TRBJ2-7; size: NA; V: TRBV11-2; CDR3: CASSLVSSGTSYEQYF; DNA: TGTGCCAGCAGCTTAGTATCCAGCGGGACTTCCTACGAGCAGTACTTC
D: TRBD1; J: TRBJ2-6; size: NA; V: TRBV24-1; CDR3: CATSDADRGDSGANVLTF; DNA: TGTGCCACCAGTGACGCGGACAGGGGGGACTCTGGGGCCAACGTCCTGACTTTC
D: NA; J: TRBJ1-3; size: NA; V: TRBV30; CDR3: CAWVSRGNTIYF; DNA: TGTGCCTGGGTATCGAGGGGAAACACCATATATTTT
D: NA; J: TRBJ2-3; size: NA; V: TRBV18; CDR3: CASSRARGADTQYF; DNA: TGTGCCAGCTCACGCGCCAGGGGTGCAGATACGCAGTATTTT
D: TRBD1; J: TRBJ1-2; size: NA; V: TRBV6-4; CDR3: CASSNRGGYTF; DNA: TGTGCCAGCAGTAACAGGGGAGGCTACACCTTC
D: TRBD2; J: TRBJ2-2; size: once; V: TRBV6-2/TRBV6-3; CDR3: CASSSHRGRAGDTGELFF; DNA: TGTGCCAGCAGTTCCCATCGGGGGAGGGCCGGGGACACCGGGGAGCTGTTTTTT
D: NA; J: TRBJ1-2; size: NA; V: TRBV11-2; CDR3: CASSTRAETGSYGYTF; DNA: TGTGCCAGCAGCACTAGGGCGGAGACAGGCAGCTATGGCTACACCTTC
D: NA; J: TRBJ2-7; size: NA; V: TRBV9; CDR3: CASSESPHHEQYF; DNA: TGTGCCAGCAGCGAGAGCCCTCATCACGAGCAGTACTTC
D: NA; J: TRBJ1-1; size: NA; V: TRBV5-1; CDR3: CASSYRQADTEAFF; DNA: TGCGCCAGCAGCTACAGACAGGCGGACACTGAAGCTTTCTTT
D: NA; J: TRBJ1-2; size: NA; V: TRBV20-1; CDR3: CSVRTNYGYTF; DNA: TGCAGTGTCCGTACTAACTATGGCTACACCTTC
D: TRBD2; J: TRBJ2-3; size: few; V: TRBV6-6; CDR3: CASSRGGTSGFIPDTQYF; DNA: TGTGCCAGCAGCCGAGGCGGGACTAGCGGGTTTATCCCAGATACGCAGTATTTT
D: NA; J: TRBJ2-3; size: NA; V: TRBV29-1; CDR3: CSVSKSTDTQYF; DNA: TGCAGCGTTTCAAAAAGCACAGATACGCAGTATTTT
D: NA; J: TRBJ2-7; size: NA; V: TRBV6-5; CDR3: CASRGAKVEYF; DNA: TGTGCCAGCAGAGGGGCGAAGGTTGAGTACTTC
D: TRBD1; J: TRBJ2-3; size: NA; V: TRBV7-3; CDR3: CASSLLGGRTDTQYF; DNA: TGTGCCAGCAGCTTATTAGGGGGCCGCACAGATACGCAGTATTTT
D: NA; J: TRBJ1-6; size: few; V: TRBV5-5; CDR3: CASSFLGGNNSPLHF; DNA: TGTGCCAGCAGCTTTCTGGGGGGAAATAATTCACCCCTCCACTTT
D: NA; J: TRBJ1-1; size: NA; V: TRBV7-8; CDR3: CASSRQMNTEAFF; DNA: TGTGCCAGCAGCCGACAGATGAACACTGAAGCTTTCTTT
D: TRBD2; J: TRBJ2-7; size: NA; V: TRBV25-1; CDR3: CASTASGSSYEQYF; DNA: TGTGCCAGCACCGCTAGCGGGAGTTCCTACGAGCAGTACTTC
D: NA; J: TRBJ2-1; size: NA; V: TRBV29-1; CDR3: CSVAGHRNEQFF; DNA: TGCAGCGTTGCGGGACACCGCAATGAGCAGTTCTTC
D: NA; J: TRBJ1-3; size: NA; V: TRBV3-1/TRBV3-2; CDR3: CASSQRQEGNTIYF; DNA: TGTGCCAGCAGCCAACGACAGGAAGGAAACACCATATATTTT
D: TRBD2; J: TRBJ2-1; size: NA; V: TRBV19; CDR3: CASSSQGRAVNEQFF; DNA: TGTGCCAGTAGTAGTCAAGGGAGGGCGGTCAATGAGCAGTTCTTC
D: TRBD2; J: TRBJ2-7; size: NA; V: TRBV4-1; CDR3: CASSQTGGTSGTSSYEQYF; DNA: TGCGCCAGCAGCCAGACCGGCGGGACTAGCGGGACCAGCTCCTACGAGCAGTACTTC
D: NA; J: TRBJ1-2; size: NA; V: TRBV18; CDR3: CASSPGQSYGYTF; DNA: TGTGCCAGCTCCCCCGGACAGAGCTATGGCTACACCTTC
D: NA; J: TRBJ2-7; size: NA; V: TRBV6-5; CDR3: CASSPREYEQYF; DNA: TGTGCCAGCAGTCCGCGCGAATACGAGCAGTACTTC
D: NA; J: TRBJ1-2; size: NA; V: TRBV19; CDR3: CASSIGNPGGRRGYTF; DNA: TGTGCCAGTAGTATAGGAAATCCCGGAGGCCGGCGTGGCTACACCTTC
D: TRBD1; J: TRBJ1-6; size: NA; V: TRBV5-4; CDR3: CASSSGQYNSPLHF; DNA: TGTGCCAGCAGCTCGGGACAGTATAATTCACCCCTCCACTTT
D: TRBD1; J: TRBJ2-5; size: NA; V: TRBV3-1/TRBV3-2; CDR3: CASSQDGTGGWGETQYF; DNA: TGTGCCAGCAGCCAAGATGGGACAGGGGGCTGGGGAGAGACCCAGTACTTC
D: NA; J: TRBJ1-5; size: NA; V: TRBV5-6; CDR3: CASSEYRGNQPQHF; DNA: TGTGCCAGCAGCGAATACAGGGGCAATCAGCCCCAGCATTTT
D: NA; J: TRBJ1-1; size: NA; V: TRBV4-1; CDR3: CASSQDTGDVLNTEAFF; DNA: TGCGCCAGCAGCCAAGATACGGGGGATGTGTTGAACACTGAAGCTTTCTTT
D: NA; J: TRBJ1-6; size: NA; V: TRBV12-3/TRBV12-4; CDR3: CASSKDSHSPLHF; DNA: TGTGCCAGCAGTAAGGACAGCCATTCACCCCTCCACTTT
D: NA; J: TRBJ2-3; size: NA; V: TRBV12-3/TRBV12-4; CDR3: CASSLGADTQYF; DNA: TGTGCCAGCAGTTTAGGCGCAGATACGCAGTATTTT
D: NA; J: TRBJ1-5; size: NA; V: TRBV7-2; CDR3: CASSLAGDQPQHF; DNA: TGTGCCAGCAGCTTAGCCGGAGATCAGCCCCAGCATTTT
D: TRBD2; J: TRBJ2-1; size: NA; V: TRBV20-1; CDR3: CSASDSSGPNNEQFF; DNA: TGCAGTGCTAGTGACTCTAGCGGGCCTAACAATGAGCAGTTCTTC
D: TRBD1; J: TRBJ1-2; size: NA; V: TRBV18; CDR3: CASSPGTGHGYTF; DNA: TGTGCCAGCTCCCCCGGGACAGGGCATGGCTACACCTTC
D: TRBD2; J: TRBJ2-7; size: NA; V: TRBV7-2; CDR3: CASSYLAGGTYEQYF; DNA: TGTGCCAGCAGCTACCTAGCGGGAGGCACCTACGAGCAGTACTTC
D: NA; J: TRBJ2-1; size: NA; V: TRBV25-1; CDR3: CASSERRRGAYNEQFF; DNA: TGTGCCAGCAGTGAAAGGAGGAGGGGAGCTTACAATGAGCAGTTCTTC
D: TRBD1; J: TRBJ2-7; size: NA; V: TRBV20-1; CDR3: CSAGTGDEQYF; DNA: TGCAGTGCTGGGACAGGGGACGAGCAGTACTTC
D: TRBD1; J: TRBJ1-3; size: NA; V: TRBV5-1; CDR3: CASRRDRERAGNTIYF; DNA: TGCGCCAGCAGGAGGGACAGGGAAAGAGCTGGAAACACCATATATTTT
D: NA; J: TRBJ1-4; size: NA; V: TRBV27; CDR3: CASSLGQSREKLFF; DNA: TGTGCCAGCAGTTTAGGACAATCAAGGGAAAAACTGTTTTTT
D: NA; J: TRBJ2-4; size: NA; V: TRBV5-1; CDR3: CASSLDGWVAKNIQYF; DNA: TGCGCCAGCAGCTTGGACGGGTGGGTAGCCAAAAACATTCAGTACTTC
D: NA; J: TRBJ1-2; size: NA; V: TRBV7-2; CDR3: CASSLTSFGYTF; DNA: TGTGCCAGCAGCTTAACGAGCTTTGGCTACACCTTC
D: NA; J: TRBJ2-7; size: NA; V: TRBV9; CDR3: CASSTTGEAYEQYF; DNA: TGTGCCAGCAGCACAACGGGAGAGGCCTACGAGCAGTACTTC
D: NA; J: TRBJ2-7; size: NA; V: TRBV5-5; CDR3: CASSSAVEQYF; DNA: TGTGCCAGCAGCTCGGCGGTAGAGCAGTACTTC
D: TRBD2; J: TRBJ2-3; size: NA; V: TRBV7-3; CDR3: CASSLAGLDTQYF; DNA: TGTGCCAGCAGCCTAGCGGGTCTAGATACGCAGTATTTT
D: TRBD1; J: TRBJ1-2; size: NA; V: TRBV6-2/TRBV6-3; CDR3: CASSFLRQGADYGYTF; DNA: TGTGCCAGCAGTTTCCTAAGACAGGGGGCTGATTATGGCTACACCTTC
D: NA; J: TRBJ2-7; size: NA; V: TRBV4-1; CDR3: CASSQASISSYEQYF; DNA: TGCGCCAGCAGCCAAGCATCGATTAGCTCCTACGAGCAGTACTTC
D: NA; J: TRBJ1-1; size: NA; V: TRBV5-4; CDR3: CASSTGRRINTEAFF; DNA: TGTGCCAGCAGTACAGGGAGACGGATCAACACTGAAGCTTTCTTT
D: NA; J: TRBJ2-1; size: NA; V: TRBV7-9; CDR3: CASSLDGSIYNEQFF; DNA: TGTGCCAGCAGCTTAGACGGGAGCATCTACAATGAGCAGTTCTTC
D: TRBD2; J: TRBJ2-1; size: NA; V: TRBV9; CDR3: CASSAVEGGRGSEQFF; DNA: TGTGCTAGCAGCGCCGTCGAAGGCGGGAGGGGAAGTGAGCAGTTCTTC
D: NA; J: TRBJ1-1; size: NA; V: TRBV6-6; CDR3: CASSSTENTEAFF; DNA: TGTGCCAGCAGTTCGACTGAGAACACTGAAGCTTTCTTT
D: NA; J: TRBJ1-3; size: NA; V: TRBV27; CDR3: CASSLQGYGNTIYF; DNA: TGTGCCAGCAGTTTACAGGGTTATGGAAACACCATATATTTT
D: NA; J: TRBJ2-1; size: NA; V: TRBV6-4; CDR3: CASSGLAASYNEQFF; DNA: TGTGCCAGCAGTGGTTTGGCGGCCTCCTACAATGAGCAGTTCTTC
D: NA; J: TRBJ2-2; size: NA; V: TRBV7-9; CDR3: CASSPKAGANTGELFF; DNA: TGTGCCAGCAGCCCAAAGGCGGGCGCGAACACCGGGGAGCTGTTTTTT